The 13 T cell receptor beta chains below come from one sample, sequenced in a study of shared clonotypes between healthy human individuals. Sequencing was performed with immunoSEQ multiplex PCR; in TCRdb, only in-frame clones are kept and a portion is missing. The data show over a million clones, about 74% seen once. What was sequenced was memory CD4+ T cells sorted from blood. Subset defined: CD45RA-negative fraction. These receptors all stem from a man between 18 and 29 years old in good health.

This clone occurred once. The chain recombines TRBV5-1 with TRBJ2-1; D is uncertain. The V end lost 4 bases, the J end lost 10 bases, and 9 bases lay between the germline ends. Germline values: CDR1 SGHRS, CDR2 YFSETQ. There are 11 residues in the CDR3. The CDR3, as DNA: TGCGCCAGCAGCCAATACGGGGAGCAGTTCTTC. Translating gives CASSQYGEQFF.

The chain is built from TRBV19 and TRBJ2-1; TRBD1 agrees at 12 bases. Unmatched junction bases numbered 4, after V lost 1 base and J lost 6 bases. This CDR3 spans 16 amino acids. Germline CDR1 LNHDA, CDR2 SQIVND (reference sequence). CDR3 residues: CASSIAGTGGFNEQFF. CDR3 coding DNA: TGTGCCAGTAGTATAGCAGGGACAGGGGGCTTCAATGAGCAGTTCTTC.

The chain couples TRBV10-3 to TRBJ2-3; 15 bases are shared with TRBD2. V was clipped by 6 bases and J by 0 bases; unmatched bases: 10. The CDR3 sequence is 19 residues long. Per the germline V gene, CDR1 is ENHRY and CDR2 is SYGVKD. CDR3 nucleotide sequence: TGTGCCATCAGGCCATCACCGGGACTAGCGGGGGGAAGCACAGATACGCAGTATTTT. This encodes CAIRPSPGLAGGSTDTQYF.

The J gene is TRBJ1-6, the V gene TRBV9; D is possibly TRBD1 (6 bases). Germline V gene data show CDR1 as SGDLS and CDR2 as YYNGEE. This CDR3 contains 18 residues. V was shortened by 0 bases and J by 6 bases, with 19 bases between the two germline ends. CDR3 residues: CASSVGSFPDRLNSPLHF. The CDR3 region has the DNA TGTGCCAGCAGCGTAGGGTCCTTTCCTGACAGGCTTAATTCACCCCTCCACTTT.

The chain employs TRBV9 and TRBJ2-2, with D unresolved. CDR1 SGDLS and CDR2 YYNGEE come from the germline V gene. This CDR3 region has 13 residues. The ends were cut back, 0 bases at V and 3 bases at J, with 3 bases in the middle. The CDR3 region is CASSVDHTGELFF. CDR3 coding DNA: TGTGCCAGCAGCGTAGACCACACCGGGGAGCTGTTTTTT.

V and J are TRBV19 and TRBJ1-2; no definite D call. The V end lost 2 bases, the J end lost 10 bases, and 14 bases lay between the germline ends. This CDR3 region has 13 residues. The germline V gene encodes CDR1 LNHDA and CDR2 SQIVND (reference sequence). The CDR3 loop is CASSISTSVYYTF. The DNA for the CDR3 is TGTGCCAGTAGTATATCTACAAGTGTCTACTACACCTTC.

On this clone itself: A read error may produce the germline difference seen at one junction end. This chain connects TRBV7-7 to TRBJ2-5, with 7 bases that match TRBD2. Germline assignment: CDR1 SSHAT and CDR2 FNYEAQ (reference sequence). The CDR3 totals 14 residues. The CDR3 sequence: CASSPSGGKETQYF. The DNA of the CDR3 is TGTGCTAGCAGCCCCTCCGGGGGGAAAGAGACCCAGTACTTC.

With regard to this clone: One end of the junction fails to match germline, which may point to a read error. V usage is TRBV28 and J usage is TRBJ2-7, with 8 bases identical to TRBD1. Germline lookup yields CDR1 MDHEN and CDR2 SYDVKM. The CDR3 spans 13 residues. The CDR3 DNA sequence: TGTGCCAGCAGTCCCCGGACAGGGCTGACGGTACCCTTC. It specifies CASSPRTGLTVPF.

V gene TRBV6-1 combines with J gene TRBJ2-5; tentatively, D is TRBD1 (6 bases). Trimming shortened V by 4 bases and J by 5 bases, and 14 bases separated the two germline ends. CDR3 length equals 14 residues. The V gene's germline CDR1 is MNHNS and CDR2 SASEGT. CDR3 loop: CASSVGQGLETQYF. The CDR3 bases are TGTGCCAGCAGTGTTGGTCAGGGGCTCGAGACCCAGTACTTC.

CDR3 DNA sequence: TGTGCCATCAGTGAGACGGGGAGTGGCTACACCTTC. Residues: CAISETGSGYTF. V gene TRBV10-3 combines with J gene TRBJ1-2; D gene ambiguous. Germline V gene data show CDR1 as ENHRY and CDR2 as SYGVKD. The CDR3 contains 12 residues. Trimming shortened V by 2 bases and J by 7 bases, and 8 bases separated the two germline ends.

The rearrangement joins TRBV4-3 to TRBJ2-3; no reliable D call. Germline V gene lookup returns CDR1 LGHNA and CDR2 YSLEER. The CDR3 is 15 residues long. V dropped 4 bases and J dropped 4 bases, with 15 bases sitting between them. The CDR3 spells CASSLRISSPDTQYF. For the CDR3, the DNA is TGCGCCAGCAGCCTCCGGATTAGTAGTCCAGATACGCAGTATTTT.

The chain uses TRBV2 and TRBJ2-3; perhaps D is TRBD1 or TRBD2 (6 bases each). CDR1 and CDR2 (germline): SNHLY, FYNNEI. V was trimmed by 5 bases and J by 1 base, leaving 13 bases between them. The CDR3 sequence is 15 residues long. CDR3 loop: CASSQGGSGTDTQYF. CDR3 coding DNA: TGTGCCAGCAGTCAAGGGGGGTCCGGCACAGATACGCAGTATTTT.

J is TRBJ2-7 and V is TRBV6-6, with D maybe TRBD2 (6 bases). Germline lookup yields CDR1 MNHNY and CDR2 SVGAGI (reference sequence). V gave up 2 bases and J gave up 3 bases, with 14 bases separating them. CDR3 size: 15 residues. CDR3 DNA sequence: TGTGCCAGCAGTTACCCCGGGAGCGGCATCTACGAGCAGTACTTC. This sequence encodes CASSYPGSGIYEQYF.